Described below is a single T cell receptor (beta chain) sequence and its context. Its target is not known. Partitioning of CD4+ cells yielded a CD45RA+ naive subset and a CD45RA-negative memory subset. TCRdb's copy holds only in-frame clones and misses some; the assay was immunoSEQ multiplex PCR. The table lists hundreds of thousands of clones, approximately 73% of them singletons. This sample is part of a study of shared clonotypes between healthy human individuals. The overall study: Per donor, CD8 memory used one plate, CD8 naive used two, CD4 memory used three and CD4 naive used three. Points from the study as a whole: Only blood underwent sampling, and tissue repertoires likely differ.

The TCR originated in a woman aged 25 to 39 in good health. Sequences were obtained from memory CD4+ T cells sorted from blood. Subset given: CD45RA-negative fraction.

The CDR3 nucleotides read TGTGCCACCGGGACAGGACCCTCTGGGGCCAACGTCCTGACTTTC. This encodes CATGTGPSGANVLTF. The chain combines TRBV2 with TRBJ2-6; 8 bases match TRBD1. J was trimmed by 0 bases and V by 10 bases; bases with no gene match: 5. This CDR3 has 15 amino acids. Germline CDR1 and CDR2: SNHLY and FYNNEI. Complete variable domain (other parts from reference TRBV2 and TRBJ2-6): EPEVTQTPSHQVTQMGQEVILRCVPISNHLYFYWYRQILGQKVEFLVSFYNNEISEKSEIFDDQFSVERPDGSNFTLKIRSTKLEDSAMYFCATGTGPSGANVLTFGAGSRLTVL.